The 21 T cell receptor beta chains below all came from one sample that was sequenced in a study of blood T cell repertoires in COVID-19. Libraries were prepared by immunoSEQ multiplex PCR; TCRdb keeps only in-frame clonotypes and omits some of them. The repertoire includes some 130,000 clones, approximately 70% of them detected once, and over 1.5% sits in the top ten. Material: peripheral blood. The receptors shown here come from an older woman with acute or convalescent COVID-19.

The V call is TRBV28, the J call TRBJ1-1; the D gene is possibly TRBD1 (5 bases). The CDR3 is 16 residues long. Trimming cost V 3 bases and J 4 bases, with 18 bases left between them. Germline CDR1 is MDHEN and CDR2 is SYDVKM. CDR3 sequence reads: CASSLGGGRGGTEAFF. The CDR3 DNA sequence: TGTGCCAGCAGTTTGGGTGGTGGGCGCGGGGGCACTGAAGCTTTCTTT.

The chain recombines TRBV11-2 with TRBJ2-7, with TRBD1 identical over 8 bases. Losses at the gene ends were 7 bases for V and 5 bases for J; bases not matched to a gene: 10. CDR3 length: 14 amino acids. Germline CDR1 and CDR2: SGHAT and FQNNGV. The CDR3 sequence is CASTHLDRGHEQYF. The CDR3 DNA reads TGTGCCAGCACCCATCTCGACAGGGGACACGAGCAGTACTTC.

This chain joins TRBV12-5 and TRBJ1-6, with 11 nucleotides matching TRBD1. CDR1 is LGHNT and CDR2 is FRNRAP in the germline V gene. The CDR3 extends over 16 amino acids. The J segment lost 9 bases and the V segment lost 2 bases, leaving 6 bases of the junction unmatched. The CDR3 sequence is CASGLTSGTGGSPLHF. The DNA for the CDR3 is TGTGCTAGTGGTTTGACATCCGGGACAGGGGGTTCACCCCTCCACTTT. Filled out from reference TRBV12-5 and TRBJ1-6, the complete variable domain reads DARVTQTPRHKVTEMGQEVTMRCQPILGHNTVFWYRQTMMQGLELLAYFRNRAPLDDSGMPKDRFSAEMPDATLATLKIQPSEPRDSAVYFCASGLTSGTGGSPLHFGNGTRLTVT.

The V gene is TRBV10-3, the J gene TRBJ2-7; no definite D call. The CDR3 has 11 residues. Between the trimmed V and J ends, which lost 2 bases and 6 bases, there was a span of 5 bases. Germline V CDR1 and CDR2: ENHRY, SYGVKD. The chain's CDR3 is CAISETGEQYF. The CDR3 DNA follows: TGTGCCATCAGTGAGACGGGCGAGCAGTACTTC.

CDR3 nucleotide sequence: TGCGCCAGCAGCCCAGGACTAGCGGGAAGCACCGGGGAGCTGTTTTTT. Translated, it gives CASSPGLAGSTGELFF. The chain carries TRBV5-1 and TRBJ2-2; 12 nucleotides match TRBD2. In germline, CDR1 is SGHRS, CDR2 YFSETQ. V shed 4 bases, J shed 4 bases, and the junction held 5 bases outside the gene matches. There are 16 residues in the CDR3.

The chain joins TRBV29-1 to TRBJ2-1, with 8 bases that match TRBD2. CDR1 is SQVTM and CDR2 is ANQGSEA in the germline V gene. V dropped 7 bases and J dropped 8; count of bases not matched to a gene: 10. This CDR3 spans 13 amino acids. Written as DNA, the CDR3 is TGCAGCGCCAACGGGGGGGGGAGTTATGAGCAGTTCTTC. Its translation: CSANGGGSYEQFF.

This clone appeared a few times. The chain couples TRBV15 to TRBJ2-7, with 8 bases fitting TRBD2. V lost 0 bases to trimming and J lost 7 bases; unmatched junction nucleotides: 2. The CDR3 has 13 residues. Germline values: CDR1 LNHNV, CDR2 YYDKDF (reference sequence). CDR3 in amino acids: CATSRDAGGEQYF. The CDR3 nucleotides are TGTGCCACCAGCAGAGATGCGGGGGGAGAGCAGTACTTC.

This sequence joins TRBV10-3 and TRBJ2-2; weak D call: TRBD1 (5 bases). In germline, CDR1 is ENHRY, CDR2 SYGVKD. The CDR3 contains 15 residues. The V and J ends lost 6 bases and 4 bases respectively, with 15 bases between them. The CDR3: CAIRSTAATTGELFF. CDR3 bases: TGTGCCATCAGATCGACAGCCGCGACCACCGGGGAGCTGTTTTTT.

The chain links TRBV18 to TRBJ1-5; 8 bases match TRBD1. The CDR3 length is 15 residues. V was clipped by 6 bases and J by 5 bases; unmatched bases: 9. Germline V gene data show CDR1 as KGHSH and CDR2 as LQKENI. The chain's CDR3 is CASSRDRSFDQPQHF. For the CDR3, the DNA is TGTGCCAGCTCTCGGGACAGGAGTTTCGATCAGCCCCAGCATTTT.

In DNA, the CDR3 is TGTGCCAGCAGCTTCGCCGGGACAGGGAGAGGCGAGCAGTACTTC. This gives the protein CASSFAGTGRGEQYF. The chain recombines TRBV7-2 with TRBJ2-7, with 9 nucleotides matching TRBD1. CDR1 and CDR2 (germline): SGHTA, FQGNSA. This CDR3 has 15 amino acids. The junction had 9 bases not matched to a gene; V was cut back by 3 bases and J by 6 bases.

This clone was observed a single time. The chain uses TRBV5-6 and TRBJ1-6, with a possible D match to TRBD1 (5 bases). The germline V gene has CDR1 SGHDT and CDR2 YYEEEE. The CDR3 is made up of 13 amino acids. Trimming left V 0 bases short and J 7 bases short, with 5 bases between. CDR3 sequence reads: CASSLEGNSPLHF. The CDR3 coding sequence is TGTGCCAGCAGCTTGGAGGGGAATTCACCCCTCCACTTT.

The chain combines TRBV5-4 with TRBJ2-3; 10 bases are a match to TRBD1. V shed 0 bases and J 5 bases; nucleotides not matched to a gene: 3. Germline values: CDR1 SGHNT, CDR2 YYREEE (reference sequence). The CDR3 runs 15 residues. CDR3: CASSLGDRGGDTQYF. The DNA for the CDR3 is TGTGCCAGCAGCTTGGGGGACAGGGGCGGAGATACGCAGTATTTT. Filled out from reference TRBV5-4 and TRBJ2-3, the complete variable domain reads ETGVTQSPTHLIKTRGQQVTLRCSSQSGHNTVSWYQQALGQGPQFIFQYYREEENGRGNFPPRFSGLQFPNYSSELNVNALELDDSALYLCASSLGDRGGDTQYFGPGTRLTVL.

The gene calls are TRBV2 and TRBJ2-7; D is perhaps TRBD2 (6 bases). The CDR3 is 12 residues long. Trimming took 1 base from V and 6 from J, leaving 7 bases between them. Looked up from germline, CDR1 is SNHLY and CDR2 is FYNNEI. CDR3 DNA sequence: TGTGCCAGCAGTGAAGTCGGGAGCGAGCAGTACTTC. It translates to CASSEVGSEQYF.

This chain uses TRBV20-1 with TRBJ1-2, with a possible D match to TRBD1 (5 bases). The CDR3 runs 11 residues. Germline V CDR1 and CDR2: DFQATT, SNEGSKA (reference sequence). V dropped 0 bases and J dropped 7 bases, with 6 bases sitting between them. CDR3 DNA: TGCAGTGCTAGAGAAGGGGCTGGCTACACCTTC. It yields the protein CSAREGAGYTF.

The chain links TRBV27 to TRBJ2-1; TRBD2 matches at 12 bases. V shed 0 bases and J 4 bases; nucleotides not matched to a gene: 7. The CDR3 extends over 18 amino acids. Germline V gives CDR1 MNHEY, CDR2 SMNVEV (reference sequence). The CDR3 protein is CASSLSFLAGGLYNEQFF. The CDR3 DNA reads TGTGCCAGCAGTTTATCGTTCCTAGCGGGAGGGCTATACAATGAGCAGTTCTTC.

The genes are TRBV6-6 and TRBJ1-5, with TRBD1 matching 9 bases. CDR1 and CDR2 (germline): MNHNY, SVGAGI (reference sequence). CDR3 length equals 18 residues. J was trimmed by 0 bases and V by 5 bases; bases with no gene match: 11. The CDR3 loop reads CASSPGTGMGYSNQPQHF. The DNA for the CDR3 is TGTGCCAGCAGTCCCGGGACAGGGATGGGGTATAGCAATCAGCCCCAGCATTTT.

The chain couples TRBV9 to TRBJ2-2, with 16 bases identical to TRBD2. The CDR3 contains 18 residues. Trimming at V came to 2 bases and at J to 4 bases, leaving 5 bases not matched to a gene. Germline CDR1 SGDLS, CDR2 YYNGEE. The DNA for the CDR3 is TGTGCCAGCAGCGTCGGGACTAGCGGGGGGGCCGTCACCGGGGAGCTGTTTTTT. This gives the protein CASSVGTSGGAVTGELFF.

In its sample, this clone was seen once. V is TRBV7-9 and J is TRBJ1-1; D call uncertain. This CDR3 has 16 amino acids. Germline CDR1 SEHNR, CDR2 FQNEAQ (reference sequence). Trimming took 0 bases from V and 1 from J, leaving 12 bases between them. CDR3 sequence: CASSLATTFRNTEAFF. CDR3 in DNA: TGTGCCAGCAGCTTAGCTACGACTTTTAGGAACACTGAAGCTTTCTTT.

J is TRBJ1-3 and V is TRBV25-1; D is undetermined. Germline V lookup: CDR1 MGHDK, CDR2 SYGVNS. Trimming pared 7 bases from V and 2 bases from J, leaving 15 bases between. The CDR3 runs to 15 residues. The CDR3 protein is CASTPSGVTGNTIYF. DNA of the CDR3: TGTGCCAGCACTCCCTCCGGGGTAACTGGAAACACCATATATTTT.

This chain links TRBV24-1 with TRBJ1-2; no clear D gene. The CDR3 is 14 residues long. V was clipped by 4 bases and J by 1 base, with 9 bases between them. Germline V gene data show CDR1 as KGHDR and CDR2 as SFDVKD. CDR3 residues: CATSDVRYNYGYTF. The DNA for the CDR3 is TGTGCCACCAGTGACGTCAGGTATAACTATGGCTACACCTTC.

In nucleotides, the CDR3 is TGCAGCGTTGTGTTCTCCGGGACAGGGGCCTACGAGCAGTACTTC. The encoded protein is CSVVFSGTGAYEQYF. The chain combines TRBV29-1 with TRBJ2-7; 10 bases match TRBD1. Germline loops: CDR1 SQVTM, CDR2 ANQGSEA. Losses at the gene ends were 4 bases for V and 2 bases for J; bases not matched to a gene: 8. This CDR3 contains 15 residues.